These 12 T cell receptor beta chains came from one sample sequenced in a study of blood T cell repertoires in COVID-19. Profiling relied on immunoSEQ multiplex PCR, and the TCRdb table lists in-frame clones only, not all of them. Of 350,000 to 450,000 clones in the sample, about 88% were seen once. The sequenced material came from peripheral blood. The receptors were gathered from a woman aged 55-75 years with COVID-19, enrolled during active disease.

This clone was observed once. Other DNA sequences in the sample encode the same CDR3. The J gene is TRBJ2-7, the V gene TRBV19; D might be TRBD2 (6 bases). Trimming took 6 bases from V and 2 from J, leaving 14 bases between them. This CDR3 has 14 amino acids. The V gene's germline CDR1 is LNHDA and CDR2 SQIVND (reference sequence). The DNA for the CDR3 is TGTGCCAGTAGCATTGGCGGGACGGCCTACGAGCAGTACTTC. It is translated as CASSIGGTAYEQYF.

V gene TRBV7-3 combines with J gene TRBJ1-2; D is ambiguous. The CDR3 covers 13 residues. The V and J ends lost 6 bases and 0 bases respectively, with 8 bases between them. CDR1 and CDR2 (germline): SGHTA, FQGTGA. DNA of the CDR3: TGTGCCAGCAGGCGAGCCCCTAACTATGGCTACACCTTC. Protein product: CASRRAPNYGYTF.

The V gene is TRBV5-4, the J gene TRBJ1-6; D unresolved. The CDR3 runs to 14 residues. Germline CDR1 and CDR2: SGHNT and YYREEE (reference sequence). V shed 4 bases and J shed 8 bases, with 13 bases lying between them. CDR3 region: CASSAWERDSPLHF. DNA for the CDR3: TGTGCCAGCAGCGCTTGGGAGAGGGATTCACCCCTCCACTTT.

DNA for the CDR3: TGCGCCAGCAGCCGTACAGGGGGGACCTTAGGTACCTACACCTTC. Its translation: CASSRTGGTLGTYTF. This sequence joins TRBV4-1 and TRBJ1-2; 8 bases are shared with TRBD1. Germline V lookup: CDR1 MGHRA, CDR2 YSYEKL. Unmatched junction bases numbered 14, after V lost 4 bases and J lost 10 bases. The CDR3 is 15 amino acids.

The chain couples TRBV19 to TRBJ2-7, with D possibly TRBD1 on 6 matching bases. Germline-derived CDR1 and CDR2 are LNHDA and SQIVND (reference sequence). The CDR3 extends over 13 amino acids. V lost 7 bases and J lost 4, with 14 bases in between. The CDR3 sequence is CASKAGDPYEQYF. As DNA, the CDR3 is TGTGCCAGTAAGGCAGGGGACCCGTACGAGCAGTACTTC.

The V gene is TRBV5-6, the J gene TRBJ1-5; D is possibly TRBD1 (5 bases). The CDR3 is 16 residues long. Looked up from germline, CDR1 is SGHDT and CDR2 is YYEEEE. Trimming stripped 4 bases from V and 4 bases from J, with 18 bases between. The CDR3 region is CASSRARGHGNQPQHF. The CDR3 nucleotides are TGTGCCAGCAGCCGGGCGCGGGGCCACGGAAATCAGCCCCAGCATTTT.

CDR3 sequence: CASSSGTHSYNEQFF. In DNA form, the CDR3 reads TGTGCCAGTAGTTCCGGGACACACTCCTACAATGAGCAGTTCTTC. This chain connects TRBV19 to TRBJ2-1; D is possibly TRBD1 (6 bases). This CDR3 region has 15 residues. Germline loops: CDR1 LNHDA, CDR2 SQIVND (reference sequence). With 5 bases removed from V and 0 bases from J, the gap between germline ends came to 11 bases.

The chain carries TRBV12-3 or TRBV12-4 and TRBJ1-2, with D possibly TRBD1 on 5 matching bases. The V and J ends lost 3 bases and 4 bases respectively, with 6 bases between them. There are 12 residues in the CDR3. CDR3 nucleotide sequence: TGTGCCAGCAGTTTCGACAGCTATGGCTACACCTTC. Translated: CASSFDSYGYTF.

This chain connects TRBV3-1 (or the pseudogene TRBV3-2) to TRBJ2-7; possibly TRBD1 for D (6 bases). The V and J ends lost 1 base and 9 bases respectively, with 19 bases between them. Germline CDR1 and CDR2: LGHDT and YNNKEL (reference sequence). The CDR3 runs to 15 residues. CDR3 loop: CASSQVLGQRVRQYF. CDR3 bases: TGTGCCAGCAGCCAAGTTTTGGGACAACGAGTGAGGCAGTACTTC.

This clone has a handful of counts. The rearrangement joins TRBV4-1 to TRBJ2-1; no clear D. This CDR3 is built from 18 residues. V was clipped by 1 base and J by 3 bases, with 19 bases between them. Looked up from germline, CDR1 is MGHRA and CDR2 is YSYEKL. The CDR3 bases are TGCGCCAGCAGCCAAGCCACACCTCCTAGAAAAAACTACAATGAGCAGTTCTTC. Amino acids: CASSQATPPRKNYNEQFF.

This chain joins TRBV20-1 and TRBJ1-6; TRBD1 is a possible D gene (5 bases). Between the trimmed V and J ends, which lost 6 bases and 14 bases, there was a span of 14 bases. The CDR3 totals 11 residues. Germline values: CDR1 DFQATT, CDR2 SNEGSKA (reference sequence). The DNA for the CDR3 is TGCAGTGCCAGGGAGGGGTGGGCCCTCCACTTT. This gives the protein CSAREGWALHF.

V and J are TRBV4-3 and TRBJ1-2; a weak D match, TRBD1 (5 bases). Trimming pared 0 bases from V and 0 bases from J, leaving 11 bases between. Germline V gene lookup returns CDR1 LGHNA and CDR2 YSLEER. This CDR3 contains 16 residues. The CDR3 sequence is CASSQDFPDTNYGYTF. CDR3 DNA: TGCGCCAGCAGCCAAGATTTTCCGGACACTAACTATGGCTACACCTTC.